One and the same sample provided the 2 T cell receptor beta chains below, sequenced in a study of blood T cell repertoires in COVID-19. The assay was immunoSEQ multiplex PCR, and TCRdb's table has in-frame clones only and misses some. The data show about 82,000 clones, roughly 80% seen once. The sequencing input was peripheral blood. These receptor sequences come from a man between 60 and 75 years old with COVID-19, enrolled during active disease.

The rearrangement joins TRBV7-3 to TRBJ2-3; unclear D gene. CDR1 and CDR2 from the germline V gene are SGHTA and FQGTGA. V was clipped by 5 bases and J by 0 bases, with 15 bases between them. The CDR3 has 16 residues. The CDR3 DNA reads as TGTGCCAGCAGCCCCCAAGCCGTCGGGAGCACAGATACGCAGTATTTT. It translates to CASSPQAVGSTDTQYF.

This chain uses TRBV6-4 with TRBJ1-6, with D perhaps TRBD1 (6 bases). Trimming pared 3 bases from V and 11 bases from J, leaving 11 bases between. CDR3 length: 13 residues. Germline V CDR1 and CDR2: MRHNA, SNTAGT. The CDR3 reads CASSDYRAAPLHF. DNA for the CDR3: TGTGCCAGCAGTGATTACAGGGCGGCACCCCTCCACTTT.